A single TCR beta chain is shown here with its context. Its cognate antigen is unknown. Trimming cost V 1 base and J 6 bases; bases outside gene matches: 3. The CDR3 sequence is 14 residues long. Per the germline V gene, CDR1 is MNHNS and CDR2 is SASEGT. The sample belongs to a study of cytomegalovirus exposure and HLA in healthy donors. Study-wide results and limits: Associated with cytomegalovirus, according to the listing, were 164 TCR beta chains. DRB1 showed the most TCR associations and HLA-C the fewest in a later analysis, as rates varied by HLA locus. Later examination showed HLA-associated TCR beta chains had greater clonal expansion than equally common others. Sequencing depth across donors, presence/absence analyses assumed, was roughly uniform.

The PCR was carried out with 60 Vbeta primers and 13 Jbeta primers. Here immunoSEQ multiplex PCR was the method, and the copy in TCRdb shows in-frame clones only, minus some. The top ten hold around 2% of the sample, which has 150,000 to 200,000 clones, around 76% seen once. The chain has TRBV6-1 and TRBJ2-1; 7 positions agree with TRBD2. The TCR originated in a woman aged 30 to 39 in good health and CMV-seropositive. Sequenced input: PBMCs. This chain's CDR3 is CASSEGPSGNEQFF. CDR3 in DNA: TGTGCCAGCAGTGAAGGCCCTAGCGGCAATGAGCAGTTCTTC.